This T cell receptor (beta chain) emerged from a study of T cell repertoires in cytomegalovirus infection. Study context: Indications came from public TCR beta signatures; they pointed to CMV infection and to a matching HLA type. Study-wide points: Summed public TCR beta family frequency identified CMV carriers bearing the relevant HLA. In two of eight donors, the top clonotype was HLA-C-restricted CMV-specific.

As for this clonotype: The antigen is unknown.

Via MiXCR, TCRdb re-called the reads, giving one row per CDR3 protein. Of approximately 400,000 distinct CDR3 sequences in the sample, under 40% were seen once. The CDR3 extends over 15 amino acids. CDR1 is SEHNR and CDR2 is FQNEAQ in the germline V gene (reference sequence). Trimming at V came to 5 bases and at J to 0 bases, leaving 4 bases not matched to a gene. Sequencing was performed on PBMCs. The rearrangement links TRBV7-9 to TRBJ1-5; TRBD1 agrees at 7 bases. The origin of this receptor is a human donor in good health (CMV status not recorded). Some clones in this sample may be carry-over from other donors' samples. The CDR3 region is CASSQDRFSNQPQHF. The CDR3 coding sequence is TGTGCCAGCAGCCAGGACAGGTTTAGCAATCAGCCCCAGCATTTT. Together with reference TRBV7-9 and TRBJ1-5, the CDR3 gives the full variable domain: DTGVSQNPRHKITKRGQNVTFRCDPISEHNRLYWYRQTLGQGPEFLTYFQNEAQLEKSRLLSDRFSAERPKGSFSTLEIQRTEQGDSAMYLCASSQDRFSNQPQHFGDGTRLSIL.